This entry describes one T cell receptor beta chain. No antigen is known for it. No base quality values were provided; no much bigger clone lies one nucleotide off. This specimen's time point label, per the study, means: about 28 days (+/-7) after the second vaccine dose. Because spike-specific TCR depth and breadth did not differ between the two schedules, AZD1222 recipients who got a second dose at roughly 4 weeks were pooled with those who got a second dose at roughly 12 weeks. The vaccinee samples were drawn from two UK trials, COV001 and COV002, one of which was a single-blind randomized controlled phase 2/3 trial testing AZD1222 (ChAdOx1 nCoV-19) in healthy adults. For TCRbeta chain sequencing, PBMC samples from trial participants were taken at day 0 and at day 28 after the second dose. Including the terminal cysteine and phenylalanine, the CDR3 comprises 14 residues. The entry retains the CDR3 DNA only, 42 bases that are in frame from base 1. The germline V gene provides CDR1 SGHTA and CDR2 FQGNSA. V and J lose 0 bases and 0 bases, and a span of 5 bases separates them.

The CDR3 regions of human TCRbeta chains were analyzed by immunosequencing. Concerning the study's data processing: TCRs in the repertoires were matched against a reference library of SARS-CoV-2-specific TCRs that had been generated with the MIRA antigen-specificity platform. Breadth was defined as the fraction of unique TCRs that were SARS-CoV-2-associated, and depth was defined as the fraction of total T cells that were SARS-CoV-2-associated. Each spike-specific TCR was assigned to its reactive spike region and to a CD4 or CD8 class using the MIRA data. Log10-transformed breadth and depth values were compared by one-way ANOVA with Sidak's multiple comparisons tests. The table comes from immuneACCESS by way of TCRdb, which keeps in-frame sequences with V and J called. Part of the clones is missing from these tables; in studies checked, under half for an unresolved V gene and the rest for unknown reasons. V, J and clone size are taken as reported in that table, and D and trimming were inferred from the DNA itself. The sample profile shows approximately 270,000 clones; roughly 93% of them were found once. Of the sample, around 0.57% falls within the top ten clones.

The sample originates from a study of T cell responses to AZD1222 COVID-19 vaccine (dated by TCRdb to the early 2020s). A note on the overall study: TCR sequencing was performed for about 250 trial participants, of whom around 210 were given two doses of AZD1222 and 26 were given two doses of MenACWY control vaccine. Trial participants were enrolled by age into 18-55, 56-69 and 70-plus year subgroups, with about 150, 27 and 61 TCR-sequenced participants respectively.

Findings and caveats that apply to the study as a whole: Conclusions about previously exposed vaccinees are limited, since just five to seven AZD1222 recipients were seropositive for SARS-CoV-2 at baseline. Epitopes outside the regions mutated in the B.1.351 and B.1.1.7 variants were reportedly recognized by nearly half of the unique spike-specific TCRs. Participants were mostly white British, with more females than males. The authors suggested clonal diversity may have been underestimated. Spike-specific TCR breadth and depth rose significantly after two AZD1222 doses compared with day 0 and with MenACWY recipients. In the small 56-69-year group, the increase in depth fell short of significance, most likely because of low power. Because no samples from the day 14 peak response were available, repertoires could be characterized only after the peak T cell response. The whole spike protein was spanned by vaccine-associated CD4 TCRs, and dominant responses were seen in regions 160-218 and 743-854.

The receptor was isolated from an adult who received the AZD1222 COVID-19 vaccine. The starting material was peripheral blood, obtained 28 days after the second AZD1222 dose. The receptor chain draws on TRBV7-2 and TRBJ1-2, with the D gene too uncertain to name. Here is the DNA: TGTGCCAGCAGCTTAGCGAGGTCTAACTATGGCTACACCTTC. It translates to CASSLARSNYGYTF. With all but the CDR3 taken from the reference TRBV7-2 and TRBJ1-2 genes, the full variable domain is: GAGVSQSPSNKVTEKGKDVELRCDPISGHTALYWYRQSLGQGLEFLIYFQGNSAPDKSGLPSDRFSAERTGGSVSTLTIQRTQQEDSAVYLCASSLARSNYGYTFGSGTRLTVV.